The rows below give T cell receptor beta chains drawn from one sample of a study of cytomegalovirus exposure and HLA in healthy donors. The data were produced by immunoSEQ multiplex PCR, yet TCRdb's version contains in-frame clones alone and is incomplete. Among 150,000 to 200,000 clones, 60% to 80% were seen once, and the ten largest hold about 0.93%. The sequenced sample was PBMCs. The receptors were sampled from a woman between 45 and 60 years old in good health and CMV-seropositive. CDR3s include the opening cysteine and the closing phenylalanine or tryptophan. The D gene is left open where the match is weak.

TRBV5-1	TRBJ1-1	TRBD1	CASSLDRRTGGTEAFF
TRBV29-1	TRBJ1-2	-	CSATKGRVGYGYTF
TRBV10-2	TRBJ2-2	TRBD2	CASTGGARVTGELFF
TRBV19	TRBJ2-2	-	CASSISGFAGELFF
TRBV2	TRBJ2-4	TRBD2	CASSSGTTRNIQYF
TRBV19	TRBJ2-5	-	CASSISSSETQYF
TRBV5-6	TRBJ1-2	TRBD1	CASSLGTGTEFNYGYTF
TRBV7-9	TRBJ1-1	-	CASSFSDILNTEAFF
TRBV5-1	TRBJ2-2	TRBD1	CASSGGTGGSGELFF
TRBV2	TRBJ1-6	TRBD1	CASTSGQEYNSPLHF
TRBV29-1	TRBJ2-7	-	CSVTLGGTNLYEQYF
TRBV2	TRBJ1-4	-	CASSPVTARNEKLFF
TRBV6-6	TRBJ2-7	TRBD1	CASSYTGTVGEQYF
TRBV7-9	TRBJ2-5	-	CASDSGGPQETQYF
TRBV7-9	TRBJ2-7	-	CASSLTGSGDEQYF
TRBV6-5	TRBJ2-7	TRBD1	CASSYSGTGGYEQYF
TRBV10-3	TRBJ1-2	-	CAINPQPTYGYTF
TRBV6-6	TRBJ2-7	-	CASGFGESSYEQYF
TRBV5-1	TRBJ2-1	-	CASSQDSVYNEQFF